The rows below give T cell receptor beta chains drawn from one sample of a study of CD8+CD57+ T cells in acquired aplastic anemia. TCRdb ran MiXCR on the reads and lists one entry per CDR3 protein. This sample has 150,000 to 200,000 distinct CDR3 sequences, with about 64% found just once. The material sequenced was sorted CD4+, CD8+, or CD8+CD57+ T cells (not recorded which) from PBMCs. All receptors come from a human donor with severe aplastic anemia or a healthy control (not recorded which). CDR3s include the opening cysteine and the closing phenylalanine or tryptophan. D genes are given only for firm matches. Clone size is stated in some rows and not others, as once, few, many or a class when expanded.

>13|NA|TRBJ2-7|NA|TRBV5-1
CASSGQSSYEQYF
TGCGCCAGCAGCGGACAGAGCTCCTACGAGCAGTACTTC
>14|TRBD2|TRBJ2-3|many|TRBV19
CASSTGGRADTQYF
TGTGCCAGTAGTACGGGTGGGAGGGCAGATACGCAGTATTTT
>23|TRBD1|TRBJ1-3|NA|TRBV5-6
CASSQRGTGWTGTEYKARNTIYF
TGTGCCAGCAGCCAACGGGGGACGGGGTGGACAGGGACGGAGTATAAGGCCCGAAACACCATATATTTT
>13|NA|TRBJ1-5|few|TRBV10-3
CAISEAGYQPQHF
TGTGCCATCAGTGAGGCAGGGTATCAGCCCCAGCATTTT
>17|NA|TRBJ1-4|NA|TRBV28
CASNNPGGLITNEKLFF
TGTGCCAGCAATAACCCGGGGGGCCTGATAACTAATGAAAAACTGTTTTTT
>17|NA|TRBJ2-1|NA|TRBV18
CASSPRKGGGAANEQFF
TGTGCCAGCTCACCACGAAAGGGAGGGGGGGCCGCGAATGAGCAGTTCTTC
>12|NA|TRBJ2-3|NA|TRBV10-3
CAISESTDTQYF
TGTGCCATCAGTGAGTCGACAGATACGCAGTATTTT
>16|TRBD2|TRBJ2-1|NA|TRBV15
CATSRIGKRGHNEQFF
TGTGCCACCAGCAGAATTGGCAAGCGGGGGCACAATGAGCAGTTCTTC
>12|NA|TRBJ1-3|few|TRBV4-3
CASGGGGNTIYF
TGCGCCAGCGGGGGTGGTGGAAACACCATATATTTT
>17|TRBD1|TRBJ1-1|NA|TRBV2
CASSETLTGDSNTEAFF
TGTGCCAGCAGTGAAACTCTGACAGGGGACTCTAACACTGAAGCTTTCTTT
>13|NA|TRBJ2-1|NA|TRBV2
CASSDSGDNEQFF
TGTGCCAGCAGTGACTCAGGGGACAATGAGCAGTTCTTC
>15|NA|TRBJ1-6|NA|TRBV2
CASTGGRGTGSPLHF
TGTGCCAGCACCGGAGGGCGGGGGACCGGTTCACCCCTCCACTTT
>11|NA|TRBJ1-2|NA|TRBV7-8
CASRGLHGYTF
TGTGCCAGCAGGGGCCTCCATGGCTACACCTTC
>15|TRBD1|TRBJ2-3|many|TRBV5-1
CASSYRQGAADTQYF
TGCGCCAGCAGCTACCGACAGGGGGCCGCAGATACGCAGTATTTT
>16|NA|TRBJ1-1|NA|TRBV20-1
CSARGTGTPRATEAFF
TGCAGTGCTAGGGGAACCGGGACCCCGCGCGCCACTGAAGCTTTCTTT
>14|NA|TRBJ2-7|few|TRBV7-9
CASSLIGERYEQYF
TGTGCCAGCAGCTTAATCGGGGAGAGGTACGAGCAGTACTTC
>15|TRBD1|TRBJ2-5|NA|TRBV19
CASSQRTGGRETQYF
TGTGCCAGTAGCCAGAGGACAGGGGGCAGAGAGACCCAGTACTTC
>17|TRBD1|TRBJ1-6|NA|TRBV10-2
CASSERGQGTSNSPLHF
TGCGCCAGCAGTGAGAGGGGACAGGGAACCTCTAATTCACCCCTCCACTTT
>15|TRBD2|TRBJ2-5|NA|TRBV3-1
CASSQVGGGRETQYF
TGTGCCAGCAGCCAAGTGGGGGGGGGTCGAGAGACCCAGTACTTC
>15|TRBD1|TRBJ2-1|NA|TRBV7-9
CASTVDRVPYNEQFF
TGTGCCAGCACCGTCGACAGGGTCCCCTACAATGAGCAGTTCTTC
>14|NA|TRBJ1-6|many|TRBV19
CASTYSTGNSPLHF
TGTGCCAGTACCTATTCTACAGGGAATTCACCCCTCCACTTT